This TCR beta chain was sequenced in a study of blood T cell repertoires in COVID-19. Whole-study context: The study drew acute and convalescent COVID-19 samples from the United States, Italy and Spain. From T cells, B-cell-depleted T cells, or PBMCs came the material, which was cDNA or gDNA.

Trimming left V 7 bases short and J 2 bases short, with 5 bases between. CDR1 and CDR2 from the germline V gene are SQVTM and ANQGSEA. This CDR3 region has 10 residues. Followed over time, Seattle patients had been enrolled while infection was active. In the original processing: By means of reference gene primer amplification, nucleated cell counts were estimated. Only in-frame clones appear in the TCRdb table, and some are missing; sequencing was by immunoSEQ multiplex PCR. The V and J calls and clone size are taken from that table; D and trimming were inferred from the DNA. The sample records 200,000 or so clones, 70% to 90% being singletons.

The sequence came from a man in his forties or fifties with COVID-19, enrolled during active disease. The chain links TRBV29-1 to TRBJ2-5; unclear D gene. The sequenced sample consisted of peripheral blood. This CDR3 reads CSAGQETQYF. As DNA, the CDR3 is TGCAGCGCCGGGCAAGAGACCCAGTACTTC.